The clone carrying this TCR beta chain came up many times. Its antigen is currently unknown. This sample was taken from a study of T cells in Graves' hyperthyroidism and ophthalmopathy. Amplification targeted TCR beta CDR3 regions from RNA transcripts. Initially, a first-round RT-PCR of the TCR CDR3 employed the HTBI primer set. One entry per CDR3 protein, called by TCRdb with MiXCR from the multiplex PCR reads. The sample has around 420,000 distinct CDR3 sequences; about a sixth are singletons. Findings and caveats of the study: Within blood appeared most thyroid clonotypes that had expanded above 0.001.

V lost 5 bases, J lost 3 bases, and 13 bases lay in between. The length of the CDR3 is 13 residues. The germline CDR1 and CDR2 sequences are DFQATT and SNEGSKA (reference sequence). Patients aged 18 to 65 had newly diagnosed hyperthyroidism that had lasted under 2 months. The material sequenced was blood. The chain joins TRBV20-1 to TRBJ1-2; D is ambiguous. The TCR comes from a woman between 18 and 30 years old with Graves' hyperthyroidism. DNA for the CDR3: TGCAGTGCTGCCAGACATAGCGACTATGGCTACACCTTC. Its protein product is CSAARHSDYGYTF.